This T cell receptor beta chain was identified in a study of shared T cell receptors in the human thymus. The data were produced by immunoSEQ multiplex PCR, yet TCRdb's version contains in-frame clones alone and is incomplete. The sample contains 500,000 to 850,000 clones, roughly 86% of which appear only once. Germline-derived CDR1 and CDR2 are MDHEN and SYDVKM. The CDR3 spans 17 residues. The V end lost 6 bases, the J end lost 4 bases, and 23 bases lay between the germline ends. This clone was counted a single time. The same sample was also used in a study of human thymus T cells.

V gene TRBV28 combines with J gene TRBJ2-3, with D possibly TRBD1 on 8 matching bases. The receptor was derived from a boy under two years old with a congenital heart defect. The specimen sequenced was thymocytes. CDR3 sequence (DNA): TGTGCCAGCAGCGCCCGGACAGGGAGGGAGGCTTCAGATACGCAGTATTTT. This sequence encodes CASSARTGREASDTQYF.